The 32 T cell receptor beta chains listed next were all sequenced from one sample in a study of cytomegalovirus exposure and HLA in healthy donors. A multiplex PCR was run with 60 Vbeta primers and 13 Jbeta primers. The table came from immunoSEQ multiplex PCR; TCRdb's copy has only in-frame clones and leaves some out. Here the sample spans 100,000 to 150,000 clones, 74% being singletons. The material sequenced was PBMCs. These receptors all come from a man aged 35-49 years in good health and CMV-seropositive.

V usage is TRBV2 and J usage is TRBJ2-3; D remains ambiguous. Germline assignment: CDR1 SNHLY and CDR2 FYNNEI. The CDR3 sequence is 12 residues long. Trimming took 5 bases from V and 6 from J, leaving 9 bases between them. The CDR3 DNA reads as TGTGCCAGCAGTCCCTTTTTTGATACGCAGTATTTT. Translating it yields CASSPFFDTQYF.

This clone has just one count. The J gene is TRBJ1-1, the V gene TRBV29-1; perhaps TRBD1 as D (6 bases). Between the trimmed V and J ends, which lost 3 bases and 5 bases, there was a span of 13 bases. Germline values: CDR1 SQVTM, CDR2 ANQGSEA. The CDR3 sequence is 13 residues long. DNA of the CDR3: TGCAGCGTTGAGGCGGGGGCGCAGACTGAAGCTTTCTTT. As protein: CSVEAGAQTEAFF.

This rearrangement joins TRBV10-3 to TRBJ1-5; D not certain. Germline CDR1 and CDR2: ENHRY and SYGVKD. V was shortened by 4 bases and J by 4 bases, with 11 bases between the two germline ends. The CDR3 totals 14 residues. The CDR3 DNA follows: TGTGCCATCAGTGGCGATTCCCTTAATCAGCCCCAGCATTTT. It encodes CAISGDSLNQPQHF.

The chain employs TRBV6-1 and TRBJ2-2; perhaps TRBD2 as D (5 bases). Per germline, CDR1 MNHNS and CDR2 SASEGT. Trimming left V 5 bases short and J 2 bases short, with 12 bases between. CDR3 size: 15 residues. The chain's CDR3 is CASSLSGYNTGELFF. The CDR3 coding sequence is TGTGCCAGCAGTCTGTCGGGGTATAACACCGGGGAGCTGTTTTTT.

This clone was observed a handful of times. The chain couples TRBV6-1 to TRBJ1-5; the match to TRBD1 covers 9 bases. V was pared by 4 bases and J by 2 bases, with 6 bases of the junction left unmatched. In germline, CDR1 is MNHNS, CDR2 SASEGT. This CDR3 comprises 16 residues. CDR3 coding DNA: TGTGCCAGCAGTGGGGGGACAGGGTACGGCAATCAGCCCCAGCATTTT. It translates to CASSGGTGYGNQPQHF.

V gene TRBV12-1 combines with J gene TRBJ1-1; the table's D call, TRBD1, has no DNA check behind it. TRBV12-1 is described as a pseudogene. This CDR3 comprises 12 residues. Written as DNA, the CDR3 is TGTGCCAGCCGGGACAGGGGACCCGAAGCTTTCTTT. This gives the protein CASRDRGPEAFF.

This rearrangement joins TRBV18 to TRBJ2-7; D is uncertain. Trimming shortened V by 2 bases and J by 5 bases, and 10 bases separated the two germline ends. The CDR3 runs 13 residues. Germline lookup yields CDR1 KGHSH and CDR2 LQKENI. CDR3 in DNA: TGTGCCAGCTCACCAAAGACTTTGAACGAGCAGTACTTC. This codes for CASSPKTLNEQYF.

The chain is built from TRBV11-2 and TRBJ2-7; D is uncertain. Trimming removed 0 bases at V and 3 bases at J, with 6 bases between. The germline gives CDR1 SGHAT, CDR2 FQNNGV. CDR3 length: 13 residues. CDR3 sequence reads: CASSLDNSYEQYF. CDR3 coding DNA: TGTGCCAGCAGCTTAGATAACAGCTACGAGCAGTACTTC.

The chain couples TRBV11-2 to TRBJ1-2; a weak D match, TRBD1 (6 bases). The CDR3 is 15 residues long. Germline V gene sequence: CDR1 SGHAT, CDR2 FQNNGV. Trimming took off 4 bases at V and 2 bases at J, with 14 bases between the two ends. The CDR3 reads CASSSPSTGNYGYTF. CDR3 coding DNA: TGTGCCAGCAGCTCACCGTCCACAGGGAACTATGGCTACACCTTC.

This clone was counted a few times. The J gene is TRBJ1-1, the V gene TRBV7-8; possibly TRBD1 for D (6 bases). Trimming shortened V by 5 bases and J by 1 base, and 23 bases separated the two germline ends. The CDR3 length is 18 residues. Germline V gene lookup returns CDR1 SGHVS and CDR2 FQNEAQ. CDR3 DNA: TGTGCCAGCAGCCCTTTTCGCGGCCTGGGGGCACCGAACACTGAAGCTTTCTTT. Residues: CASSPFRGLGAPNTEAFF.

The J gene is TRBJ2-3, the V gene TRBV28; 7 bases line up with TRBD2. This CDR3 region has 14 residues. V dropped 3 bases and J dropped 0; count of bases not matched to a gene: 0. The germline CDR1 and CDR2 sequences are MDHEN and SYDVKM. In nucleotides, the CDR3 is TGTGCCAGCAGTTTCGGGGGGAGCACAGATACGCAGTATTTT. This gives the protein CASSFGGSTDTQYF.

This sequence joins TRBV2 and TRBJ2-2; 8 nucleotides match TRBD1. Per germline, CDR1 SNHLY and CDR2 FYNNEI. The CDR3 is 15 residues long. With 5 bases clipped from V and 4 bases from J, the junction kept 6 bases outside the gene matches. The CDR3 is CASSPGGRGTGELFF. CDR3 nucleotide sequence: TGTGCCAGCAGTCCAGGGGGCCGGGGCACCGGGGAGCTGTTTTTT.

This clone was counted a single time. This chain joins TRBV23-1 and TRBJ1-6, with 7 positions matching TRBD1. TRBV23-1 carries the ORF label, with uncertain function. The CDR3 is 14 amino acids. J gave up 10 bases and V 2 bases, and 5 bases lay outside the gene matches. CDR3 residues: CASSQHRGGSPLHF. The CDR3 nucleotides are TGCGCCAGCAGTCAACACAGGGGAGGATCACCCCTCCACTTT.

V gene TRBV9 combines with J gene TRBJ2-3; 7 bases line up with TRBD1. The J segment lost 3 bases and the V segment lost 4 bases, leaving 11 bases of the junction unmatched. Germline-derived CDR1 and CDR2 are SGDLS and YYNGEE. This CDR3 comprises 16 residues. Here the CDR3 DNA reads TGTGCCAGCAGCCCCCGGATACAGGGGATGACAGATACGCAGTATTTT. Translated: CASSPRIQGMTDTQYF.

The chain employs TRBV5-1 and TRBJ1-4, with 9 bases lining up with TRBD1. Germline-derived CDR1 and CDR2 are SGHRS and YFSETQ. This CDR3 region has 15 residues. Unmatched junction bases numbered 6, after V lost 4 bases and J lost 5 bases. The CDR3 protein is CASSPGQGQNEKLFF. The CDR3 DNA reads TGCGCCAGCAGCCCTGGACAGGGGCAAAATGAAAAACTGTTTTTT.

The rearrangement uses TRBV9 and TRBJ2-1, with 7 bases matching TRBD2. Germline CDR1 reads SGDLS; CDR2 reads YYNGEE. The CDR3 length is 17 residues. The V and J ends lost 0 bases and 9 bases, in that order; junction bases with no gene match: 15. CDR3 in DNA: TGTGCCAGCAGCGTAGCTGTGACGGGAGGTTTGGTAGTTGAGCAGTTCTTC. It yields the protein CASSVAVTGGLVVEQFF.

The chain is built from TRBV11-2 and TRBJ2-7, with 7 bases aligning to TRBD1. The germline CDR1 and CDR2 sequences are SGHAT and FQNNGV. Trimming took 1 base from V and 6 from J; bases not matched to a gene: 3. The CDR3 loop spans 13 amino acids. CDR3 bases: TGTGCCAGCAGCTTAGGGACAGGCAGCGAGCAGTACTTC. It is translated as CASSLGTGSEQYF.

The rearrangement links TRBV5-1 to TRBJ2-6; D is possibly TRBD2 (6 bases). The germline gives CDR1 SGHRS, CDR2 YFSETQ. Deletions cut 4 bases from V and 0 bases from J, with 14 bases between. The CDR3 sequence is 17 residues long. The CDR3 DNA sequence: TGCGCCAGCAGCCTGAGGTCGGGAGACTCTGGGGCCAACGTCCTGACTTTC. Translated, it gives CASSLRSGDSGANVLTF.

This chain uses TRBV5-1 with TRBJ2-1; the match to TRBD2 covers 7 bases. The V and J ends lost 7 bases and 0 bases, in that order; junction bases with no gene match: 10. CDR3 length: 16 residues. The germline CDR1 and CDR2 sequences are SGHRS and YFSETQ. The CDR3 loop is CASLDSSGSSYNEQFF. The DNA of the CDR3 is TGCGCCAGCCTAGATTCTAGCGGCAGCTCCTACAATGAGCAGTTCTTC.

V gene TRBV11-2 combines with J gene TRBJ1-2, with a possible D match to TRBD1 (5 bases). Germline V gene lookup returns CDR1 SGHAT and CDR2 FQNNGV. This CDR3 spans 17 amino acids. V was shortened by 0 bases and J by 7 bases, with 21 bases between the two germline ends. In DNA form, the CDR3 reads TGTGCCAGCAGCTTAGAGTATTGGCGGCAGCCGGGGGGTGGCTACACCTTC. Encoded protein: CASSLEYWRQPGGGYTF.

The chain couples TRBV5-1 to TRBJ2-7; a possible D gene is TRBD2 (5 bases). Between the trimmed V and J ends, which lost 4 bases and 2 bases, there was a span of 7 bases. Germline V gene lookup returns CDR1 SGHRS and CDR2 YFSETQ. This CDR3 is built from 12 residues. The CDR3 nucleotides are TGCGCCAGCAGCCGGGATACCTACGAGCAGTACTTC. Its translation is CASSRDTYEQYF.

As for this clone: Distinct nucleotide sequences in the sample also encode this CDR3. This rearrangement joins TRBV2 to TRBJ2-2, with 7 bases identical to TRBD1. The V gene end was trimmed by 8 bases and the J gene end by 0 bases; junction bases not matched to a gene: 0. Germline CDR1 and CDR2: SNHLY and FYNNEI. CDR3 length equals 13 residues. CDR3 amino acids: CASGTANTGELFF. CDR3 bases: TGTGCCAGCGGGACAGCGAACACCGGGGAGCTGTTTTTT.

This chain joins TRBV7-2 and TRBJ1-3; no reliable D call. V gave up 1 base and J gave up 0 bases, with 4 bases separating them. Germline CDR1 and CDR2: SGHTA and FQGNSA. The length of the CDR3 is 14 residues. CDR3: CASSLGVSGNTIYF. The CDR3 DNA follows: TGTGCCAGCAGCTTAGGCGTCTCTGGAAACACCATATATTTT. Drawing the rest from reference TRBV7-2 and TRBJ1-3, the complete variable domain is GAGVSQSPSNKVTEKGKDVELRCDPISGHTALYWYRQSLGQGLEFLIYFQGNSAPDKSGLPSDRFSAERTGGSVSTLTIQRTQQEDSAVYLCASSLGVSGNTIYFGEGSWLTVV.

This chain joins TRBV19 and TRBJ2-5; TRBD2 matches 11 bases. J was trimmed by 3 bases and V by 5 bases; bases with no gene match: 8. The CDR3 runs 16 residues. The germline CDR1 and CDR2 sequences are LNHDA and SQIVND (reference sequence). The CDR3 DNA follows: TGTGCCAGTAGTGAAACATCTAGCGGGGGGAAAGAGACCCAGTACTTC. This gives the protein CASSETSSGGKETQYF.

Of note for this clone: One junction end does not reproduce the germline sequence, and a read error may be involved. This chain joins TRBV7-9 and TRBJ1-5; the D is unclear. Germline V gene lookup returns CDR1 SEHNR and CDR2 FQNEAQ (reference sequence). The CDR3 has 17 amino acids. The chain's CDR3 is CSSSLGSGGGSNQPQHF. The CDR3 nucleotides read TGTTCCAGCAGCTTAGGGTCAGGTGGCGGGTCCAATCAGCCCCAGCATTTT.

V usage is TRBV5-4 and J usage is TRBJ2-5; 11 bases are shared with TRBD2. The germline V gene has CDR1 SGHNT and CDR2 YYREEE (reference sequence). The J segment lost 3 bases and the V segment lost 5 bases, leaving 3 bases of the junction unmatched. CDR3 length: 14 amino acids. CDR3: CASSAGLAEETQYF. The CDR3 DNA follows: TGTGCCAGCAGTGCGGGACTAGCGGAAGAGACCCAGTACTTC.

This chain joins TRBV21-1 and TRBJ2-1; TRBD2, the D gene given by the table, was not confirmed from the DNA. TRBV21-1 is marked as a pseudogene. CDR3 size: 15 residues. The CDR3 nucleotides are TGTGCCAGCAGCAAAGCAAGCGGGAGTTACAATGAGCAGTTCTTC. This encodes CASSKASGSYNEQFF.

The table lists this clone with a few counts. The chain is built from TRBV18 and TRBJ1-1, with 7 nucleotides matching TRBD1. Germline lookup yields CDR1 KGHSH and CDR2 LQKENI. Losses at the gene ends were 1 base for V and 6 bases for J; bases not matched to a gene: 5. CDR3 length: 14 residues. For the CDR3, the DNA is TGTGCCAGCTCACCACTAGGGACAGAAGCTGAAGCTTTCTTT. It encodes CASSPLGTEAEAFF.

This clone occurred once. V gene TRBV7-8 combines with J gene TRBJ1-3; no reliable D call. V shed 2 bases and J shed 3 bases, with 5 bases lying between them. The CDR3 extends over 13 amino acids. CDR1 and CDR2 (germline): SGHVS, FQNEAQ. CDR3 nucleotide sequence: TGTGCCAGCAGCTTAAGCGGTGGAAACACCATATATTTT. Translating gives CASSLSGGNTIYF.

The chain recombines TRBV7-8 with TRBJ1-2, with D possibly being TRBD1 (5 bases). Trimming pared 5 bases from V and 7 bases from J, leaving 23 bases between. The CDR3 is made up of 16 amino acids. CDR1 SGHVS and CDR2 FQNEAQ come from the germline V gene. Here the CDR3 DNA reads TGTGCCAGCAGCCTCGACAGAGCTTTTGGTTTTAGTGGCTACACCTTC. This sequence encodes CASSLDRAFGFSGYTF. The full variable domain, with the rest looked up from reference TRBV7-8 and TRBJ1-2, is GAGVSQSPRYKVAKRGQDVALRCDPISGHVSLFWYQQALGQGPEFLTYFQNEAQLDKSGLPSDRFFAERPEGSVSTLKIQRTQQEDSAVYLCASSLDRAFGFSGYTFGSGTRLTVV.

In its sample, this clone was seen a few times. V is TRBV23-1 and J is TRBJ1-5, with 9 bases matching TRBD1. TRBV23-1 is given ORF status, its function remaining uncertain. CDR3 size: 19 residues. V lost 0 bases to trimming and J lost 0 bases; unmatched junction nucleotides: 9. CDR3 nucleotides: TGCGCCAGCAGTCAATCGCGGGGACAGGGATCCTATAGCAATCAGCCCCAGCATTTT. This sequence encodes CASSQSRGQGSYSNQPQHF.

This chain links TRBV6-1 with TRBJ1-5; tentatively, D is TRBD1 (6 bases). This CDR3 is built from 15 residues. V lost 6 bases and J lost 12, with 24 bases in between. Germline V gives CDR1 MNHNS, CDR2 SASEGT. CDR3 sequence: CASRNLQGQGVIQHF. In DNA, the CDR3 is TGTGCCAGCAGGAACCTTCAGGGGCAAGGGGTGATCCAGCATTTT.